These T cell receptor beta chains were read from a single sample in a study of type 1 and type 2 diabetes patients. TCRdb re-derived calls from the multiplex PCR reads in MiXCR, one entry per CDR3 protein. Of 250,000 to 300,000 distinct CDR3 sequences listed, around 47% are singletons. Specimen: peripheral blood mononuclear cells (PBMCs). Receptor source: a man younger than 35 with type 2 diabetes. CDR3s include the opening cysteine and the closing phenylalanine or tryptophan. The D gene is left open where the match is weak. Size values are once, few and many counts, or a class for expanded clones, and some rows have none.

abundance	j_gene	v_gene	d_gene	CDR3nt	CDR3aa
NA	TRBJ1-2	TRBV5-6	NA	TGTGCCAGCAGCTTTTCCCCCGGGACGGTGTACGGCTACACCTTC	CASSFSPGTVYGYTF
once	TRBJ1-1	TRBV19	NA	TGTGCCAGTAGTATCGACCCGCTATACAGGGACAACACTGAAGCTTTCTTT	CASSIDPLYRDNTEAFF
few	TRBJ2-6	TRBV4-2	NA	TGTGCCAGCAGCCAAGATAGTATTGACTACACTGGGGCCAACGTCCTGACTTTC	CASSQDSIDYTGANVLTF
NA	TRBJ2-7	TRBV5-1	NA	TGCGCCAGCAGCTTGTTGGAGGGGGCAATTTTCGAGCAGTACTTC	CASSLLEGAIFEQYF
many	TRBJ2-6	TRBV15	NA	TGTGCCACCAGCAGAGAGAAGGGGGGCGCTGGGGCCAACGTCCTGACTTTT	CATSREKGGAGANVLTF
few	TRBJ2-1	TRBV4-1	TRBD2	TGCGCCAGCAGCCCCTCCACTAGCGGGAGCATGTCCTACAATGAGCAGTTCTTC	CASSPSTSGSMSYNEQFF
NA	TRBJ2-7	TRBV6-1	NA	TGTGCCAGCAGTGAGGACACGAAACGAGGGTACGAGCAGTACTTC	CASSEDTKRGYEQYF
NA	TRBJ1-2	TRBV30	NA	TGTGCCTGGAGTCGGCCCGCAATGGCGGATGGCTACACCTTC	CAWSRPAMADGYTF
NA	TRBJ2-5	TRBV12-3/TRBV12-4	TRBD2	TGTGCCAGCAAAATAAGACTAGCGGAAGAGACCCAGTACTTC	CASKIRLAEETQYF
NA	TRBJ2-7	TRBV28	NA	TGTGCCAGCAGTTACAACCTAGGGGGGACCTACGAGCAGTACTTC	CASSYNLGGTYEQYF
NA	TRBJ1-1	TRBV7-8	NA	TGTGCCAGCAGCTTCCAGGGGAGGACTGAAGCTTTCTTT	CASSFQGRTEAFF
NA	TRBJ1-5	TRBV20-1	NA	TGCAGTGCTAGCCGGGCAGGGGCGGCTAATCAGCCCCAGCATTTT	CSASRAGAANQPQHF
NA	TRBJ2-7	TRBV7-6	NA	TGTGCCAGCAGCGGAATGACAGGTAAATTCTACGAGCAGTACTTC	CASSGMTGKFYEQYF
NA	TRBJ1-2	TRBV29-1	NA	TGCAGCGTTGATAATCCGCTTCTCTATGGCTACACCTTC	CSVDNPLLYGYTF
NA	TRBJ1-5	TRBV19	NA	TGTGCCAGTAGTATTGGGCAGATCAATCAGCCCCAGCATTTT	CASSIGQINQPQHF
NA	TRBJ2-1	TRBV20-1	TRBD1	TGCAGTGCTAGCAGGGGGCCTCCCGGGGTTGAGCAGTTCTTC	CSASRGPPGVEQFF
many	TRBJ2-1	TRBV11-3	NA	TGTGCCAGCAGCTTGGACTCCTACAATGAGCAGTTCTTC	CASSLDSYNEQFF
few	TRBJ2-5	TRBV2	TRBD2	TGTGCCAGCAACGAAGCGGGGGGGCTCCAAGAGACCCAGTACTTC	CASNEAGGLQETQYF
NA	TRBJ2-5	TRBV18	NA	TGTGCCAGCTCAAACAGTGAGGGTGAGACCCAGTACTTC	CASSNSEGETQYF
few	TRBJ2-7	TRBV30	TRBD2	TGTGCCTCAGGACTAGCGGGAGTCCGCGAGCAGTACTTC	CASGLAGVREQYF
NA	TRBJ1-1	TRBV7-2	NA	TGTGCCAGCAGATCCGGGGGGGGTAGAACTGAAGCTTTCTTT	CASRSGGGRTEAFF
NA	TRBJ1-6	TRBV10-3	NA	TGTGCCATCAGAGAGAGCTCCTATAATTCACCCCTCCACTTT	CAIRESSYNSPLHF
NA	TRBJ2-1	TRBV20-1	NA	TGCAGTGCTAGTCCAAGGGTAGGTCCCTACAATGAGCAGTTCTTC	CSASPRVGPYNEQFF
few	TRBJ1-2	TRBV12-3/TRBV12-4	NA	TGTGCCAGCAGTGAGCCTAACTATGGCTACACCTTC	CASSEPNYGYTF
few	TRBJ1-6	TRBV20-1	NA	TGCAGTGCCCGACAGGACCATAATTCACCCCTCCACTTT	CSARQDHNSPLHF
once	TRBJ2-7	TRBV20-1	NA	TGCAGTGCTATGTACAAGGGAGTCAACGAGCAGTACTTC	CSAMYKGVNEQYF
NA	TRBJ1-2	TRBV10-3	NA	TGTGCCATCAGTGAGCTTTGGGACGCACAATTCTATGGCTACACCTTC	CAISELWDAQFYGYTF
NA	TRBJ2-5	TRBV20-1	TRBD2	TGCAGTGCTAGAGATCGAACTAGCGGCCAAGAGACCCAGTACTTC	CSARDRTSGQETQYF
few	TRBJ2-7	TRBV29-1	NA	TGCAGCGTTGTTGTGGTTGGAACCTACGAGCAGTACTTC	CSVVVVGTYEQYF